This T cell receptor (beta chain) is from a study of identical twins. All donors comprised healthy Caucasians. Unique molecular identifiers were present on the cDNA, and a universal primer site came from template switching. TCRdb re-derived calls from the 5' RACE reads in MiXCR, one entry per CDR3 protein. In the table there are about 570,000 distinct CDR3 sequences, 9.6% of which are singletons. Germline CDR1 and CDR2: SGHTA and FQGNSA. This CDR3 has 16 residues. V lost 5 bases, J lost 2 bases, and 15 bases lay in between. This clonotype was seen repeatedly, ten times or more. The data were also submitted as part of a second study, on yellow fever vaccine responses in identical twins.

The J gene is TRBJ1-4, the V gene TRBV7-2; possibly TRBD1 for D (5 bases). The clonotype was recovered from a young woman in good health. The sequenced sample consisted of PBMCs. The CDR3 spells CASSPQGGLTNEKLFF. DNA for the CDR3: TGTGCCAGCAGCCCGCAGGGAGGACTGACTAATGAAAAACTGTTTTTT.